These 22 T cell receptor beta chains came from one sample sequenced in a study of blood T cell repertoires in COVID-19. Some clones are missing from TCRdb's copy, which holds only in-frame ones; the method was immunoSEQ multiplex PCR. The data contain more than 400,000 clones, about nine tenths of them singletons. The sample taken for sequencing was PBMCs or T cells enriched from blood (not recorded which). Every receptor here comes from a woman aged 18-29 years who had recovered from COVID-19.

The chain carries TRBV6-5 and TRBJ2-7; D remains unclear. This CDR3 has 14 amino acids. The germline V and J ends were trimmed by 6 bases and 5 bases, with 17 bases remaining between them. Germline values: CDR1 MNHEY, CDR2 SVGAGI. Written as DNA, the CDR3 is TGTGCCAGCAGAATACCGAGCCTGGCGGACGAGCAGTACTTC. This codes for CASRIPSLADEQYF.

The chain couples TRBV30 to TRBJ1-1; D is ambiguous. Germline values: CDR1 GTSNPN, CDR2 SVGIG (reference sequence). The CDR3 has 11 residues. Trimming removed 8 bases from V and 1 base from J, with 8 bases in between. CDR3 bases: TGTGCCCGGGCGGGGAACACTGAAGCTTTCTTT. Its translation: CARAGNTEAFF.

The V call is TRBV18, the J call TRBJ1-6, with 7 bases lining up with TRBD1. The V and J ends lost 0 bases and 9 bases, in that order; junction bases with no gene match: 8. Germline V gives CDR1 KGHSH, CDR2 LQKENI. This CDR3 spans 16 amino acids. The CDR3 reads CASSPPEGAGGSPLHF. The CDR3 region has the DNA TGTGCCAGCTCACCACCCGAGGGGGCCGGAGGTTCACCCCTCCACTTT.

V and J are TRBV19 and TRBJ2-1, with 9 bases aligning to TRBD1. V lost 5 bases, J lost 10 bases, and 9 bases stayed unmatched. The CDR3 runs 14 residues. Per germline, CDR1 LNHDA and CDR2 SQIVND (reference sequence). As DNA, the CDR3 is TGTGCCAGTAGTTCCTTACAGGGGGCGAACGAGCAGTTCTTC. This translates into CASSSLQGANEQFF.

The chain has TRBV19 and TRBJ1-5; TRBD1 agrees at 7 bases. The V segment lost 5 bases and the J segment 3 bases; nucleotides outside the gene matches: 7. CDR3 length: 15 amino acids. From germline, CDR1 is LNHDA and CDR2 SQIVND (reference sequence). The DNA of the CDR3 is TGTGCCAGTAGTCCGGGACAGATAGCCAATCAGCCCCAGCATTTT. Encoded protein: CASSPGQIANQPQHF.

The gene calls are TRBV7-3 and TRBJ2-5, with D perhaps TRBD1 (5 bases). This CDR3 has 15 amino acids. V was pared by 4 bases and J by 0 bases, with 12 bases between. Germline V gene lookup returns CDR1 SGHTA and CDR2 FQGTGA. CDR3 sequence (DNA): TGTGCCAGCAGCTCTGGACATGGCGACCAAGAGACCCAGTACTTC. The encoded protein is CASSSGHGDQETQYF.

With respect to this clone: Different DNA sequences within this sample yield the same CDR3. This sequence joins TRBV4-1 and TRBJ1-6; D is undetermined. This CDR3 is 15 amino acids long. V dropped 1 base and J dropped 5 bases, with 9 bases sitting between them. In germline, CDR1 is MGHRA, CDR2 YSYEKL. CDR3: CASSQVELNNSPLHF. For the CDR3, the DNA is TGCGCCAGCAGCCAAGTAGAACTTAATAATTCACCCCTCCACTTT.

The CDR3 sequence is CASSYGTFTEAFF. The CDR3 DNA reads as TGTGCCAGCAGCTACGGGACTTTTACTGAAGCTTTCTTT. This sequence joins TRBV7-9 and TRBJ1-1; tentatively, D is TRBD1 (5 bases). V lost 4 bases and J lost 5, with 11 bases in between. The CDR3 spans 13 residues. Germline values: CDR1 SEHNR, CDR2 FQNEAQ (reference sequence).

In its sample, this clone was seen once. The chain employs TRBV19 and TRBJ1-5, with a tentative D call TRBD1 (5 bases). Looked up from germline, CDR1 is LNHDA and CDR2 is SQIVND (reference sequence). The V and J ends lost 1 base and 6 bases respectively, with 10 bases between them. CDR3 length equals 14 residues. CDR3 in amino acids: CASSIVQGTQPQHF. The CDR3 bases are TGTGCCAGTAGTATAGTTCAGGGAACTCAGCCCCAGCATTTT.

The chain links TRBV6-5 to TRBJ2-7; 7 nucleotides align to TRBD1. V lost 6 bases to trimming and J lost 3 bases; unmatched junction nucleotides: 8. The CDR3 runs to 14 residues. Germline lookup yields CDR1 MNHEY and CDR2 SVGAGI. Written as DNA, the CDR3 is TGTGCCAGCAGCCGCGACAGGGAGCTCTACGAGCAGTACTTC. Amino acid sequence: CASSRDRELYEQYF.

This chain's CDR3 is CASSEVNGIDQPQHF. CDR3 bases: TGTGCCAGCAGTGAAGTAAACGGGATCGATCAGCCCCAGCATTTT. The V gene is TRBV2, the J gene TRBJ1-5; D remains ambiguous. The germline V and J ends were trimmed by 1 base and 5 bases, with 12 bases remaining between them. In germline, CDR1 is SNHLY, CDR2 FYNNEI. This CDR3 is 15 amino acids long. The full variable domain, rest sourced from reference TRBV2 and TRBJ1-5, is EPEVTQTPSHQVTQMGQEVILRCVPISNHLYFYWYRQILGQKVEFLVSFYNNEISEKSEIFDDQFSVERPDGSNFTLKIRSTKLEDSAMYFCASSEVNGIDQPQHFGDGTRLSIL.

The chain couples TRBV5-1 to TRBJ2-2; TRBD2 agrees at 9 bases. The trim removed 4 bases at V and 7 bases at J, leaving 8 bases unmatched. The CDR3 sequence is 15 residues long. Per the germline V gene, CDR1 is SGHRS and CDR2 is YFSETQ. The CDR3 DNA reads TGCGCCAGCAGCCCCGAAGCGGGGGGTTACGGGGAGCTGTTTTTT. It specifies CASSPEAGGYGELFF.

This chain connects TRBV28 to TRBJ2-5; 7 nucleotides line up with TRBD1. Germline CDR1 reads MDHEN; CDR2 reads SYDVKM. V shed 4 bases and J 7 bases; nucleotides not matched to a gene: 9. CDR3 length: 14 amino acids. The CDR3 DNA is TGTGCCAGCAGTTCGCGAGGGACAGCCGGGACCCAGTACTTC. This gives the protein CASSSRGTAGTQYF.

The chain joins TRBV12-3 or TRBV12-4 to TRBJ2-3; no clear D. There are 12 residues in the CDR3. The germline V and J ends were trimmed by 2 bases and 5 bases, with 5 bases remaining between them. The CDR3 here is CASSLSLDTQYF. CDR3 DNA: TGTGCCAGCAGTTTATCGTTAGATACGCAGTATTTT.

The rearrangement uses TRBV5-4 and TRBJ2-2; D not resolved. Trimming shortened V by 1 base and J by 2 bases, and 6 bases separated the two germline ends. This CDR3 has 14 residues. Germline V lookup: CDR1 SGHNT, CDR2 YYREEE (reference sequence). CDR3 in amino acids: CASSLNINTGELFF. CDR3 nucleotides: TGTGCCAGCAGCTTGAACATTAACACCGGGGAGCTGTTTTTT.

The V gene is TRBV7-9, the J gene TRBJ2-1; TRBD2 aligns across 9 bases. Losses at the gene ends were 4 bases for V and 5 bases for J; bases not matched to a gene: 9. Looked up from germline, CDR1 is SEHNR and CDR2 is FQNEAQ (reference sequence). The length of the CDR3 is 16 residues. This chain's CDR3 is CASSWVPGLANNEQFF. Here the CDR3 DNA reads TGTGCCAGCAGCTGGGTCCCGGGACTAGCAAACAATGAGCAGTTCTTC.

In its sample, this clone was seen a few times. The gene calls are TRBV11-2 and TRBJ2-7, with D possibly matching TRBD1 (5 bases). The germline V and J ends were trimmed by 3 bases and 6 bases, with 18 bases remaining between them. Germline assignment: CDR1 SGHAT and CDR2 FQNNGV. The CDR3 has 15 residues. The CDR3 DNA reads TGTGCCAGCAGCTTTACAGGTTCAACGAGGATCGAGCAGTACTTC. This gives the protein CASSFTGSTRIEQYF.

The CDR3 sequence: CAWSVIGYTGELFF. CDR3 in DNA: TGTGCCTGGAGTGTGATCGGGTACACCGGGGAGCTGTTTTTT. The chain joins TRBV30 to TRBJ2-2; no definite D call. Germline-derived CDR1 and CDR2 are GTSNPN and SVGIG (reference sequence). Trimming stripped 0 bases from V and 3 bases from J, with 8 bases between. The CDR3 consists of 14 residues.

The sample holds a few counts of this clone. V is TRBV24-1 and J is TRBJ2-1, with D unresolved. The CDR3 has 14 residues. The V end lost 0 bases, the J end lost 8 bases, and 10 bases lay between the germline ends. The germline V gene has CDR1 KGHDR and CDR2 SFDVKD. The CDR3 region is CATSDLRPRDEQFF. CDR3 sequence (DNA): TGTGCCACCAGTGATTTGAGGCCCCGGGATGAGCAGTTCTTC.

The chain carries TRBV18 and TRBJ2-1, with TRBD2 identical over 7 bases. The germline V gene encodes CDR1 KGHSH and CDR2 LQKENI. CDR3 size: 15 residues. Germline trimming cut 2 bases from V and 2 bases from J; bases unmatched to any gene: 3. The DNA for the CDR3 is TGTGCCAGCTCACCAGTGGGGGGGGCCTACAATGAGCAGTTCTTC. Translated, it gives CASSPVGGAYNEQFF.

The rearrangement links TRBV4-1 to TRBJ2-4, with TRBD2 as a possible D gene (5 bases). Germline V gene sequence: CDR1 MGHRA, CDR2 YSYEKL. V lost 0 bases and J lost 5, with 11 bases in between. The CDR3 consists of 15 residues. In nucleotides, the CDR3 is TGCGCCAGCAGCCAAGATTTTTCAGCGGAAAACATTCAGTACTTC. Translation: CASSQDFSAENIQYF.

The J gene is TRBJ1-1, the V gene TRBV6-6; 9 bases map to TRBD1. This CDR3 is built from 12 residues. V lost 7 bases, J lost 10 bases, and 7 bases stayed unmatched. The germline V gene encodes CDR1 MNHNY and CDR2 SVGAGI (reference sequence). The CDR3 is CASTSGQGRAFF. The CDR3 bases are TGTGCCAGCACCTCCGGACAGGGGAGAGCTTTCTTT.